This T cell receptor beta chain originates from a study of tumor-infiltrating lymphocytes in primary liver carcinoma. With roughly 500 ng total RNA as template and a constant-region primer, TCR beta cDNA was made. Nested multiplex PCR, run for three rounds with slightly modified ARM-PCR, yielded TCR beta libraries. Running roughly 10 cycles apiece, the first two PCR rounds relied on TRBV1-TRBV30 forward primers together with a C-beta reverse primer. TCRdb ran MiXCR on the multiplex PCR reads and lists one entry per CDR3 protein. Of 200,000 or so distinct CDR3 sequences in the sample, roughly two thirds are singletons; the top ten hold approximately 7%. Of note for this clonotype: A read error may explain this, as a much larger clone is one base away.

Blood RNA was derived from unsorted whole blood, and germline DNA was extracted too. CDR1 MGHRA and CDR2 YSYEKL come from the germline V gene. Trimming pared 3 bases from V and 4 bases from J, leaving 15 bases between. This CDR3 region has 15 residues. The receptor was isolated from a woman aged 55-69 years with primary liver carcinoma and hepatitis B virus infection. The sample taken for sequencing was peripheral blood. V usage is TRBV4-1 and J usage is TRBJ1-1; no clear D gene. The CDR3 region has the DNA TGCGCCAGCAGCCACTTGCTGGGATTGGTCACTGAAGCTTTCTTT. Translation: CASSHLLGLVTEAFF.